This T cell receptor beta chain was sequenced during a study of cytomegalovirus exposure and HLA in healthy donors. The V gene's germline CDR1 is MDHEN and CDR2 SYDVKM. V was shortened by 4 bases and J by 3 bases, with 7 bases between the two germline ends. The CDR3 covers 12 residues. Study-wide points: TCR beta V- and J-gene trimming was later associated with a missense DCLRE1C variant.

13 Jbeta primers and 60 Vbeta primers were used for the PCR. Sequencing was performed with immunoSEQ multiplex PCR; in TCRdb, only in-frame clones are kept and a portion is missing. The sample includes 140,000 to 150,000 clones, nearly 10% of them seen just once. This clone was detected a few times. Its antigen is currently unknown. The chain uses TRBV28 and TRBJ2-7, with D possibly TRBD1 on 5 matching bases. The source is a man aged 50-59 years in good health and CMV-seronegative. Input material: PBMCs. The CDR3 DNA is TGTGCCAGCAGTTGGGGCTTCTACGAGCAGTACTTC. Protein sequence: CASSWGFYEQYF.